This T cell receptor (beta chain) came from a study of T cells expressing NK-cell markers. Study background: The TCR beta repertoires were obtained from sorted CD3+CD56+NKG2C+, CD3+CD56+NKG2C- and CD3+CD56-NKG2C+ T cells.

This CDR3 is 11 amino acids long. The V gene's germline CDR1 is SGHVS and CDR2 FQNEAQ. TCR beta cDNA was made by 5'RACE template switching with UMIs. TCRdb reanalyzed the 5' RACE reads, giving one entry per CDR3 protein sequence and no DNA. Its table records about 400,000 distinct CDR3 sequences. V gene TRBV7-8 combines with J gene TRBJ2-7; the TRBD1 assignment by TCRdb is unverifiable without DNA. This receptor was obtained from a woman between 45 and 65 years old in good health. Sequencing used blood T cells: a sorted CD56 or NKG2C T cell subset, CD4+ or CD8+ T cells, or bulk PBMC T cells (not recorded which). This CDR3 is CATRRGNEQYF.